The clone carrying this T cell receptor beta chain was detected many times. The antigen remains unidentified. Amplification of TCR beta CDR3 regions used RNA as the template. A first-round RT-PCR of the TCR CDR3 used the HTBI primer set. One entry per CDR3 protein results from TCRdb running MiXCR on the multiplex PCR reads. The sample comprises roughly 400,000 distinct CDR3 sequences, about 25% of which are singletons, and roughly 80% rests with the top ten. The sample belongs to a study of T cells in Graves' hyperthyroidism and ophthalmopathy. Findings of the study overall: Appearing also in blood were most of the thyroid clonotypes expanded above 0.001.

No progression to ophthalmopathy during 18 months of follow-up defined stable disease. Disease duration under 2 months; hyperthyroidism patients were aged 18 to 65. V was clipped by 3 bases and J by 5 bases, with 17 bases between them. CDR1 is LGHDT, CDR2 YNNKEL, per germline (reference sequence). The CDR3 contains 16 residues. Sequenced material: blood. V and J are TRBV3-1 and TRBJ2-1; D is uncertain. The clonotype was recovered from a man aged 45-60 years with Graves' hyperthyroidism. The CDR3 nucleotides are TGTGCCAGCAGCCATGACTCCCTCGAGACGGACAATGAGCAGTTCTTC. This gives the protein CASSHDSLETDNEQFF.